This TCR delta chain is from a study of γδ T cells in repeated Plasmodium falciparum infection. Looking at the study overall: Donors had four controlled P. falciparum NF54 infections over about 640 days. Samples were taken at baseline, before some infections, and 21 days after each. Findings and caveats of the study: Compared with Australian children, Malian Vdelta2-negative repertoires seemed more clonal, less diverse, less shared.

TCRdb reapplied CATT to the multiplex PCR reads. The sample lists 93,000 or so delta-chain clones; roughly 0.98% were seen once. Details on this clone: As yet, its antigen is unknown. A far larger clone is one nucleotide away, so this likely arose from a read error. This sample includes further DNA sequences coding for the same CDR3.

Germline lookup yields CDR1 GEAIGNYY and CDR2 EKD. The CDR3 totals 18 residues. V lost 5 bases, J lost 0 bases, and 17 bases stayed unmatched. Flow sorting of PBMC yielded separate Vgamma9/Vdelta2+ and Vdelta2-negative gammadelta T cell populations for bulk repertoire analysis. This clonotype was obtained from a pool of human donors (malaria-infected and uninfected, not separated). The sample was gamma-delta T cells from blood. The chain has TRDV2 and TRDJ1, with 7 bases identical to TRDD3. Here the J gene came from matching the DNA to germline, since TCRdb omits it. The CDR3 reads CACGPLGATGRYTDKLIF. The CDR3 DNA is TGTGCCTGTGGACCTCTGGGGGCGACAGGGCGGTACACCGATAAACTCATCTTT.